Each of the 4 T cell receptor beta chains below was sequenced from the same sample in a study of shared clonotypes between healthy human individuals. TCRdb's copy holds only in-frame clones and misses some; the assay was immunoSEQ multiplex PCR. The sample lists 2 million to 3 million clones; under 95% were seen once. Sequenced: naive CD4+ T cells from PBMCs. The sample's subset: CD45RA+ positively selected. These receptors all come from a young man in good health. Some clones in this sample may be carry-over from other donors' samples.

The chain joins TRBV4-1 to TRBJ2-4, with D possibly TRBD2 on 5 matching bases. Germline assignment: CDR1 MGHRA and CDR2 YSYEKL. V dropped 0 bases and J dropped 7 bases, with 16 bases sitting between them. The CDR3 is made up of 16 amino acids. CDR3 DNA sequence: TGCGCCAGCAGCCAAGAGCTAGCATTAAGTAGGAACATTCAGTACTTC. Translating gives CASSQELALSRNIQYF.

The genes are TRBV6-6 and TRBJ2-7; D is unresolved. This CDR3 has 12 residues. Germline V CDR1 and CDR2: MNHNY, SVGAGI (reference sequence). Trimming pared 0 bases from V and 5 bases from J, leaving 5 bases between. CDR3 nucleotide sequence: TGTGCCAGCAGTTACTCGAAGGACGAGCAGTACTTC. Translated, it gives CASSYSKDEQYF.

This clone was detected only once. The rearrangement joins TRBV11-2 to TRBJ1-1; 7 bases agree with TRBD1. Germline CDR1 reads SGHAT; CDR2 reads FQNNGV. The ends lost 5 bases at V and 1 base at J; junction bases unmatched: 16. The CDR3 is made up of 18 amino acids. In DNA, the CDR3 is TGTGCCAGCAGCCGGGGACAGAGGTCGAATTGGGGGAACACTGAAGCTTTCTTT. As protein: CASSRGQRSNWGNTEAFF.

This sequence joins TRBV7-9 and TRBJ2-3; weak D call: TRBD1 (5 bases). The length of the CDR3 is 16 residues. Germline assignment: CDR1 SEHNR and CDR2 FQNEAQ (reference sequence). With 3 bases removed from V and 1 base from J, the gap between germline ends came to 14 bases. The CDR3 here is CASSFWAGWGTDTQYF. The CDR3 DNA reads as TGTGCCAGCAGCTTCTGGGCAGGGTGGGGCACAGATACGCAGTATTTT.